What follows is one T cell receptor beta chain and its context. The protocol was immunoSEQ multiplex PCR, while the TCRdb copy is restricted to in-frame clones and leaves out a portion. Seen here are 10,000 to 12,000 clones, approximately 83% observed once, and the top ten hold 29%. The record originates from a study of T cell repertoires in MIS-A myocarditis. Germline lookup yields CDR1 MDHEN and CDR2 SYDVKM. CDR3 length: 12 amino acids. V was shortened by 11 bases and J by 0 bases, with 11 bases between the two germline ends. This TCR came from a man between 18 and 29 years old with fulminant myocarditis from multisystem inflammatory syndrome in adults (MIS-A) after COVID-19. The V call is TRBV28, the J call TRBJ2-7; D is unresolved. The sample consisted of right ventricle heart tissue obtained at autopsy. The CDR3, as DNA: TGTGCCTCCCGTGGGGACTCCTACGAGCAGTACTTC. The encoded protein is CASRGDSYEQYF.